The clone carrying this T cell receptor (beta chain) was seen more than once but under ten times. Its antigen is currently unknown. Sequencing of TCRB used Survey level resolution. Sequencing used immunoSEQ multiplex PCR; TCRdb keeps in-frame clones, though not all of them. The repertoire has 9,500 to 10,000 clones, 83% of them found once; the top ten carry around 0.31%. The sample is drawn from a study of follicular helper T cells after annual influenza vaccination. General observations from the study: Most later recoveries of Day 7 ICOS+CD38+ clones were ICOS-CD38- cTfh. ICOS+CD38+ cTfh clonality change tracked circulating plasmablast frequency change.

The time point is: 2014-2015 season, 7 days after vaccination. This TCR derives from an adult who received the influenza vaccine. Specimen: CXCR5- memory CD4+ T cells sorted from blood, collected 7 days after influenza vaccination.

Here the CDR3 DNA reads TGTGCCAGTAGCGCGACAGGGGTCGGGCACGAGCAGTACTTC. This codes for CASSATGVGHEQYF. The chain recombines TRBV19 with TRBJ2-7; 8 bases are a match to TRBD1. The CDR3 spans 14 residues. V lost 6 bases and J lost 5; bases outside the gene matches: 9. CDR1 is LNHDA and CDR2 is SQIVND in the germline V gene (reference sequence). The entire variable domain, with the rest obtained from reference TRBV19 and TRBJ2-7, is as follows: DGGITQSPKYLFRKEGQNVTLSCEQNLNHDAMYWYRQDPGQGLRLIYYSQIVNDFQKGDIAEGYSVSREKKESFPLTVTSAQKNPTAFYLCASSATGVGHEQYFGPGTRLTVT.